These T cell receptor beta chains were read from a single sample in a study of blood T cell repertoires in COVID-19. The protocol was immunoSEQ multiplex PCR, while the TCRdb copy is restricted to in-frame clones and leaves out a portion. The repertoire holds 250,000 or so clones, with roughly 91% as singletons. Sequenced: PBMCs or T cells enriched from blood (not recorded which). These receptor sequences come from a man aged 35 to 55 who had recovered from COVID-19. Both conserved end residues are part of each CDR3. Fields, in order: J gene, clone size, V gene, D gene, CDR3 DNA, CDR3 protein. D genes are given only for firm matches. Expanded clones get a size class; other rows say once, few or many, or leave the size out.

TRBJ1-3 | - | TRBV15 | - | TGTGCCACCAGCGGCGGGATATCTGGAAACACCATATATTTT | CATSGGISGNTIYF
TRBJ1-1 | - | TRBV3-1/TRBV3-2 | - | TGTGCCAGCAGCATAGGGGGTTCCACTGAAGCTTTCTTT | CASSIGGSTEAFF
TRBJ1-1 | once | TRBV10-3 | TRBD1 | TGTGCCACCCAGGGGGGGAACACTGAAGCTTTCTTT | CATQGGNTEAFF
TRBJ1-1 | - | TRBV30 | - | TGTGCCTGGCAAGGGGCGTTGAACACTGAAGCTTTCTTT | CAWQGALNTEAFF
TRBJ2-7 | - | TRBV6-5 | TRBD1 | TGTGCCAGCAGTTACGGCAATACGGGACAGTACGAGCAGTACTTC | CASSYGNTGQYEQYF
TRBJ1-6 | - | TRBV4-1 | TRBD1 | TGCGCCAGCAGCCATGGGACAGGGGAATCCTATAATTCACCCCTCCACTTT | CASSHGTGESYNSPLHF
TRBJ2-1 | once | TRBV18 | - | TGTGCCAGCTCACCACCTTTGGGACCCGGGGGTGAGCAGTTCTTC | CASSPPLGPGGEQFF
TRBJ2-1 | - | TRBV7-3 | TRBD2 | TGTGCCAGCAGCTTAAGGTTAGCGGGGACCTACAATGAGCAGTTCTTC | CASSLRLAGTYNEQFF
TRBJ1-5 | few | TRBV28 | - | TGTGCCAGCAGAACAGGACGGTGGAATCAGCCCCAGCATTTT | CASRTGRWNQPQHF
TRBJ2-1 | - | TRBV10-2 | TRBD2 | TGCGCCAGCAGGGGCGGGGGCGGGAGGGCCAATGAGCAGTTCTTC | CASRGGGGRANEQFF
TRBJ1-4 | - | TRBV25-1 | TRBD1 | TGTGCCAGCAGTGACCTCGGGACAGCAATTGCAACTAATGAAAAACTGTTTTTT | CASSDLGTAIATNEKLFF
TRBJ2-3 | - | TRBV4-2 | TRBD2 | TGTGCCAGCAGCCCGAGACTAGCGGGTTTTAGCACAGATACGCAGTATTTT | CASSPRLAGFSTDTQYF
TRBJ2-7 | - | TRBV11-2 | - | TGTGCCAGCAGCGTAAAGCAGACAGTTTCCTACGAGCAGTACTTC | CASSVKQTVSYEQYF
TRBJ1-3 | - | TRBV5-1 | - | TGCGCCAGCAGCTCGGCGGACACTCAGAGCTCTGGAAACACCATATATTTT | CASSSADTQSSGNTIYF
TRBJ1-2 | - | TRBV7-9 | - | TGTGCCAGCAGCTCCCCGGACAGTTCTGGGGGTGGCTACACCTTC | CASSSPDSSGGGYTF
TRBJ2-7 | - | TRBV12-5 | TRBD1 | TGTGCTAGTGGTTCCGGGACAGGGGGGTACTACGAGCAGTACTTC | CASGSGTGGYYEQYF
TRBJ1-5 | - | TRBV19 | - | TGTGCCAGTTCTAGGGGGTACGGCAATCAGCCCCAGCATTTT | CASSRGYGNQPQHF
TRBJ2-6 | - | TRBV19 | TRBD1 | TGTGCCAGTAAACGGGACAGGGGGCAAGATGGGGCCAACGTCCTGACTTTC | CASKRDRGQDGANVLTF
TRBJ2-3 | once | TRBV7-9 | - | TGTGCCAGCAGCCGGGACAGGGAAGAAAGGCTAGCGGGGAGGGGTACGCAGTATTTT | CASSRDREERLAGRGTQYF
TRBJ1-1 | - | TRBV5-1 | TRBD1 | TGCGCCAGCAGCTTCACAGGGGTTGGGAACACTGAAGCTTTCTTT | CASSFTGVGNTEAFF
TRBJ2-1 | - | TRBV19 | - | TGTGCCAGTTCCCCCCCACGGGAGAGGAGCTCCTACAATGAGCAGTTCTTC | CASSPPRERSSYNEQFF
TRBJ2-1 | - | TRBV27 | TRBD2 | TGTGCCAGCAGTACCTTAGCGGGAAAAACCTACAATGAGCAGTTCTTC | CASSTLAGKTYNEQFF
TRBJ1-1 | - | TRBV30 | - | TGTGCCTGGAGATGGACAGAAAACACTGAAGCTTTCTTT | CAWRWTENTEAFF
TRBJ1-2 | once | TRBV9 | TRBD1 | TGTGCCAGCAGCGTAGTCGGGACAGACTATGGCTACACCTTC | CASSVVGTDYGYTF
TRBJ2-7 | - | TRBV11-2 | - | TGTGCCAGCAGCTTAGATCGGTCCTACGAGCAGTACTTC | CASSLDRSYEQYF
TRBJ1-2 | - | TRBV4-3 | TRBD1 | TGCGCCAGCAGGGGACAGCGTAACTATGGCTACACCTTC | CASRGQRNYGYTF
TRBJ2-2 | once | TRBV5-1 | TRBD2 | TGCGCCAGCAGCTCCCCCGGGGGACTAGCGGGGAACACCGGGGAGCTGTTTTTT | CASSSPGGLAGNTGELFF
TRBJ2-3 | - | TRBV11-2 | TRBD2 | TGTGCCAGCAGCTTGATAGCGGGGGGTCCATCCACAGATACGCAGTATTTT | CASSLIAGGPSTDTQYF